In its sample, the clone carrying this T cell receptor beta chain was seen many times. Its antigen remains unknown. The data belong to a study of T-cell reconstitution after alpha-beta-depleted transplantation in children. Study-wide points: T-cell numbers and diversity one year post-transplant derived largely from freshly generated T cells.

Unique molecular identifiers featured in how the TCRbeta library was prepared. Via MiXCR, TCRdb re-called the PCR reads, giving one row per CDR3 protein. The sample has tens of thousands of distinct CDR3 sequences; roughly 4.9% are singletons. The CDR3 has 16 amino acids. CDR1 is DFQATT and CDR2 is SNEGSKA in the germline V gene (reference sequence). V dropped 0 bases and J dropped 1; count of bases not matched to a gene: 6. The J gene is TRBJ2-1, the V gene TRBV20-1, with 7 positions matching TRBD2. The sample here was PBMCs, mostly from graft donor cells, taken 180 days after TCRalphabeta/CD19-depleted stem cell transplant. The receptor's source is a boy younger than two who had a stem cell transplant for acute myeloid leukemia, so the T cells may come from the graft donor. The CDR3 region has the DNA TGCAGTGCTAGAGATCGGGCGGGGGAATCCTACAATGAGCAGTTCTTC. It yields the protein CSARDRAGESYNEQFF.